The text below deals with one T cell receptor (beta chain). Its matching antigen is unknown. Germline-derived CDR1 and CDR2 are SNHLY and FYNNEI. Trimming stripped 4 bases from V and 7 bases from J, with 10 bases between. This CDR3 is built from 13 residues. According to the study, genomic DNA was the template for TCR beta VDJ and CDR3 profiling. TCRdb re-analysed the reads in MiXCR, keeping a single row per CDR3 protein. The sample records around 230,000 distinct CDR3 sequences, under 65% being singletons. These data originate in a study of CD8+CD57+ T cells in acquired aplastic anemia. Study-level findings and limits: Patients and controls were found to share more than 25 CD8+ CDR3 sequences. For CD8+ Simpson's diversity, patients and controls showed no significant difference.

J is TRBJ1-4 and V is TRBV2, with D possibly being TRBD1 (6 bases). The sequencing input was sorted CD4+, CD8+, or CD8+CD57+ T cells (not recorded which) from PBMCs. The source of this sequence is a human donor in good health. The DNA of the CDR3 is TGTGCCAGCAGTGGAGGGGGGTTTGAAAAACTGTTTTTT. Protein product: CASSGGGFEKLFF.